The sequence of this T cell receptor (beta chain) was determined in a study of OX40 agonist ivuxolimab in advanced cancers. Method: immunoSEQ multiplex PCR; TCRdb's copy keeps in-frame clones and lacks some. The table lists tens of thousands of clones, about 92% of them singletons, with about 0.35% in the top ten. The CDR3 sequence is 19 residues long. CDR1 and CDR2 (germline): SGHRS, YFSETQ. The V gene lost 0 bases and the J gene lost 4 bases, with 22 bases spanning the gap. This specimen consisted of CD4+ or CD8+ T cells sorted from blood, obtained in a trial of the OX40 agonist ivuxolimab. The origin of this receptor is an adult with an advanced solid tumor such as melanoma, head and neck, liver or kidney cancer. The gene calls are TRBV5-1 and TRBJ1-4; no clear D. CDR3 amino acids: CASSLAPLIGVGRNEKLFF. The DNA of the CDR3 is TGCGCCAGCAGCTTGGCCCCCCTTATCGGGGTCGGACGTAATGAAAAACTGTTTTTT.